The rows below give T cell receptor beta chains drawn from one sample of a study of cytomegalovirus exposure and HLA in healthy donors. Repertoires were generated with immunoSEQ multiplex PCR, while TCRdb's copy carries only in-frame clones and drops some. This table holds some 140,000 clones, about four fifths found once. Material: PBMCs. All receptors derive from a man younger than 45 in good health. The CDR3 runs from the conserved cysteine through the conserved F or W. The order of the fields is J gene, clone size, V gene, D gene, CDR3 protein, CDR3 DNA. A D gene is named only where the DNA matches it firmly. Clone size appears in some rows only: once, few, many, or a class for an expanded clone.

TRBJ1-2	few	TRBV6-6	.	CASSYFGQANYGYTF	TGTGCCAGCAGTTACTTCGGCCAGGCCAACTATGGCTACACCTTC
TRBJ1-3	.	TRBV30	TRBD1	CAWSVGGGDGNTIYF	TGTGCCTGGAGTGTTGGAGGGGGCGATGGAAACACCATATATTTT
TRBJ1-2	.	TRBV9	.	CASSTAGYGYTF	TGTGCCAGCAGCACCGCAGGGTATGGCTACACCTTC
TRBJ1-2	.	TRBV27	.	CASSPLRHYGYTF	TGTGCCAGCAGTCCGCTGCGCCACTATGGCTACACCTTC
TRBJ1-4	.	TRBV15	TRBD1	CATSRTGTNEKLFF	TGTGCCACCAGCAGGACAGGGACTAATGAAAAACTGTTTTTT
TRBJ2-3	.	TRBV19	TRBD1	CASSGQGARPDTQYF	TGTGCCAGTAGTGGACAGGGGGCGCGGCCAGATACGCAGTATTTT
TRBJ1-4	.	TRBV11-2	.	CASSLDREKLFF	TGTGCCAGCAGCTTAGATCGGGAAAAACTGTTTTTT
TRBJ1-1	.	TRBV7-9	.	CSSSLGVSEAFF	TGTTCCAGCAGCTTGGGAGTGTCTGAAGCTTTCTTT
TRBJ1-5	.	TRBV14	.	CASSSQGTGPQHF	TGTGCCAGCAGCAGCCAGGGGACGGGGCCCCAGCATTTT
TRBJ2-7	.	TRBV18	.	CASSLDRGSYEQYF	TGTGCCAGCTCACTGGACCGGGGCTCCTACGAGCAGTACTTC
TRBJ1-1	.	TRBV13	.	CASRPTGNTEAFF	TGTGCCAGCAGACCGACAGGGAACACTGAAGCTTTCTTT
TRBJ2-2	few	TRBV7-9	.	CSSSLPFSGELFF	TGTTCCAGCAGCTTACCATTTTCCGGGGAGCTGTTTTTT
TRBJ1-3	.	TRBV6-5	TRBD1	CASKVQGAGNTIYF	TGTGCCAGCAAGGTACAGGGGGCTGGAAACACCATATATTTT
TRBJ2-1	.	TRBV18	TRBD2	CASSPGTSNEQFF	TGTGCCAGCTCCCCCGGGACTAGCAATGAGCAGTTCTTC
TRBJ1-5	.	TRBV25-1	.	CASSESGGGDGQPQHF	TGTGCCAGCAGTGAATCGGGTGGGGGGGACGGTCAGCCCCAGCATTTT
TRBJ1-2	.	TRBV5-4	TRBD1	CASSLGGGTGKQGYTF	TGTGCCAGCAGCTTAGGGGGGGGGACAGGGAAACAAGGCTACACCTTC
TRBJ1-1	.	TRBV5-4	.	CASSLSREVNTEAFF	TGTGCCAGCAGCTTGAGCAGGGAGGTGAACACTGAAGCTTTCTTT
TRBJ2-1	.	TRBV15	TRBD1	CATSRDRDSTYNEQFF	TGTGCCACCAGCAGAGATAGGGACAGTACTTACAATGAGCAGTTCTTC
TRBJ1-1	.	TRBV7-9	TRBD1	CASSLDRANEAFF	TGTGCCAGCAGCTTGGACAGGGCCAATGAAGCTTTCTTT
TRBJ1-4	few	TRBV7-9	TRBD1	CSSSLDGDRGNEKLFF	TGTTCCAGCAGCTTAGATGGCGACAGGGGAAATGAAAAACTGTTTTTT
TRBJ1-5	.	TRBV6-5	TRBD1	CASSWDRVFQPQHF	TGTGCCAGCAGTTGGGACAGGGTATTTCAGCCCCAGCATTTT
TRBJ2-2	.	TRBV5-4	.	CASNPRENTGELFF	TGTGCCAGCAACCCCCGGGAGAACACCGGGGAGCTGTTTTTT
TRBJ2-1	.	TRBV10-3	.	CAISPAGLNEQFF	TGTGCCATCAGTCCGGCAGGGTTGAATGAGCAGTTCTTC
TRBJ1-5	.	TRBV9	.	CASSVRGDSNQPQHF	TGTGCCAGCAGCGTACGGGGGGATAGCAATCAGCCCCAGCATTTT
TRBJ2-7	.	TRBV5-4	TRBD2	CASSLGRGRAVTYEQYF	TGTGCCAGCAGCTTGGGGCGCGGGAGGGCCGTCACTTACGAGCAGTACTTC
TRBJ2-7	.	TRBV5-6	.	CASSLAAVWEQYF	TGTGCCAGCAGCCTCGCCGCAGTCTGGGAGCAGTACTTC
TRBJ2-7	.	TRBV7-9	TRBD1	CSSSRSGGKDYEQYF	TGTTCCAGCAGCCGGTCAGGGGGCAAGGACTACGAGCAGTACTTC
TRBJ2-7	few	TRBV4-2	TRBD2	CASSQDLGSGSSYEQYF	TGTGCCAGCAGCCAAGATCTTGGGAGCGGGAGCTCCTACGAGCAGTACTTC
TRBJ2-7	.	TRBV10-3	TRBD1	CAISDPGGYEQYF	TGTGCCATCAGTGACCCAGGGGGCTACGAGCAGTACTTC
TRBJ1-4	.	TRBV28	.	CASSYAGLGKLFF	TGTGCCAGCAGTTACGCAGGGCTCGGAAAACTGTTTTTT
TRBJ2-7	few	TRBV9	TRBD1	CASSPGQGNYEQYF	TGTGCCAGCAGCCCAGGACAGGGGAATTACGAGCAGTACTTC
TRBJ2-3	.	TRBV11-2	TRBD2	CASSPAGTILWADTQYF	TGTGCCAGCAGCCCGGCCGGGACTATCCTCTGGGCAGATACGCAGTATTTT
TRBJ2-1	.	TRBV18	TRBD2	CASSFSGTYNEQFF	TGTGCCAGCTCATTTAGCGGGACCTACAATGAGCAGTTCTTC
TRBJ1-1	.	TRBV28	.	CASSLVARGTEAFF	TGTGCCAGCAGTTTGGTAGCCCGGGGCACTGAAGCTTTCTTT
TRBJ1-1	few	TRBV12-5	.	CASRGGSLRMNTEAFF	TGTGCTAGTCGGGGGGGCAGCTTGAGGATGAACACTGAAGCTTTCTTT
TRBJ1-5	once	TRBV6-5	.	CASSYSRGGSQPQHF	TGTGCCAGCAGTTACTCAAGAGGGGGATCTCAGCCCCAGCATTTT
TRBJ2-3	.	TRBV7-3	TRBD2	CASSLETSGLSTDTQYF	TGTGCCAGCAGCTTAGAAACTAGCGGCCTGAGCACAGATACGCAGTATTTT
TRBJ2-5	.	TRBV19	TRBD1	CASSHRQGSGQETQYF	TGTGCCAGTAGTCACAGACAGGGGAGCGGCCAAGAGACCCAGTACTTC
TRBJ2-7	.	TRBV4-1	TRBD2	CASSQVGLAEYEQYF	TGCGCCAGCAGCCAAGTGGGACTAGCGGAGTACGAGCAGTACTTC
TRBJ1-4	.	TRBV5-1	TRBD1	CASSLGTATNEKLFF	TGCGCCAGCAGCCTCGGGACAGCAACTAATGAAAAACTGTTTTTT
TRBJ2-6	.	TRBV30	TRBD1	CAWSETGALRGANVLTF	TGTGCCTGGAGTGAGACAGGGGCCCTCCGGGGGGCCAACGTCCTGACTTTC
TRBJ1-4	.	TRBV7-9	TRBD1	CASRGDRGPEKLFF	TGTGCCAGCAGGGGGGACAGGGGGCCGGAAAAACTGTTTTTT
TRBJ1-4	.	TRBV27	.	CASSLSVATNEKLFF	TGTGCCAGCAGTTTGTCAGTGGCAACTAATGAAAAACTGTTTTTT
TRBJ1-5	.	TRBV19	TRBD1	CASGSTGAYNQPQHF	TGTGCCAGTGGTTCAACAGGGGCCTACAATCAGCCCCAGCATTTT
TRBJ2-1	.	TRBV11-3	TRBD2	CASSHGLAPSNEQFF	TGTGCCAGCAGCCACGGACTAGCGCCTTCCAATGAGCAGTTCTTC
TRBJ1-2	.	TRBV7-3	TRBD1	CASSLGQGYGYTF	TGTGCCAGCAGCTTAGGACAGGGCTATGGCTACACCTTC